The rows below give T cell receptor beta chains drawn from one sample of a study of T cell repertoires in cytomegalovirus infection. TCRdb used MiXCR to reprocess the reads, holding one entry per CDR3 protein. The sample lists hundreds of thousands of distinct CDR3 sequences; roughly 34% were seen once. These receptors' targets are unknown. The sequencing here drew on cultured PBMCs, taken from culture after CMV antigen stimulation. The source is a human donor in good health (CMV status not recorded). Some clones in this sample may be carry-over from other donors' samples. Each CDR3 is given with its conserved first and last residue. D genes are given only for firm matches. Part of the rows lack a size; the others show once, few, many or a class for expanded clones.

V gene	J gene	CDR3 length	D gene	clone size	CDR3 protein	CDR3 DNA
TRBV6-5	TRBJ2-7	13	.	.	CASSRASRGEQYF	TGTGCCAGCAGCCGGGCCTCTAGGGGCGAGCAGTACTTC
TRBV7-2	TRBJ2-1	14	.	.	CASSLGGWSNEQFF	TGTGCCAGCAGCTTAGGAGGATGGAGTAATGAGCAGTTCTTC
TRBV18	TRBJ2-1	17	TRBD2	.	CASSPRTSGASYNEQFF	TGTGCCAGCTCACCAAGGACTAGCGGGGCCTCCTACAATGAGCAGTTCTTC
TRBV6-1	TRBJ2-6	18	TRBD2	.	CASSINPGGLRGANVLTF	TGTGCCAGCAGTATTAATCCGGGAGGACTTAGGGGGGCCAACGTCCTGACTTTC
TRBV18	TRBJ2-1	15	.	.	CASSSRVANYNEQFF	TGTGCCAGCTCTTCCAGGGTAGCAAACTACAATGAGCAGTTCTTC
TRBV11-2	TRBJ1-6	15	.	.	CASSSNPWGSSPLHF	TGTGCCAGCAGCTCGAACCCATGGGGCTCTTCACCCCTCCACTTT
TRBV11-3	TRBJ2-1	14	.	many	CASSLEGDGREQFF	TGTGCCAGCAGCTTAGAGGGGGATGGACGGGAGCAGTTCTTC
TRBV30	TRBJ1-5	14	TRBD1	.	CAWSDRGYYQPQHF	TGTGCCTGGAGTGACAGGGGATACTATCAGCCCCAGCATTTT
TRBV27	TRBJ2-1	17	.	.	CASSLAGPLSSYNEQFF	TGTGCCAGCAGTTTAGCGGGACCCTTGAGCTCCTACAATGAGCAGTTCTTC
TRBV6-6	TRBJ2-5	14	.	.	CASSYGGARETQYF	TGTGCCAGCAGTTACGGGGGGGCTCGAGAGACCCAGTACTTC
TRBV7-2	TRBJ2-1	13	.	many	CASSSLGGNEQFF	TGTGCCAGCAGCTCCCTCGGGGGCAATGAGCAGTTCTTC
TRBV2	TRBJ1-1	11	.	.	CASSDKAEAFF	TGTGCCAGCAGTGATAAGGCTGAAGCTTTCTTT
TRBV19	TRBJ1-5	15	TRBD1	few	CASSIGTGPNQPQHF	TGTGCCAGTAGTATAGGGACAGGACCAAATCAGCCCCAGCATTTT
TRBV7-2	TRBJ2-2	16	TRBD2	.	CASSLGGTSGSGELFF	TGTGCCAGCAGCTTAGGGGGGACTAGCGGGTCCGGGGAGCTGTTTTTT
TRBV28	TRBJ1-2	18	.	.	CASSLFRGIRGANYGYTF	TGTGCCAGCAGTTTATTTCGGGGAATTCGTGGGGCTAACTATGGCTACACCTTC